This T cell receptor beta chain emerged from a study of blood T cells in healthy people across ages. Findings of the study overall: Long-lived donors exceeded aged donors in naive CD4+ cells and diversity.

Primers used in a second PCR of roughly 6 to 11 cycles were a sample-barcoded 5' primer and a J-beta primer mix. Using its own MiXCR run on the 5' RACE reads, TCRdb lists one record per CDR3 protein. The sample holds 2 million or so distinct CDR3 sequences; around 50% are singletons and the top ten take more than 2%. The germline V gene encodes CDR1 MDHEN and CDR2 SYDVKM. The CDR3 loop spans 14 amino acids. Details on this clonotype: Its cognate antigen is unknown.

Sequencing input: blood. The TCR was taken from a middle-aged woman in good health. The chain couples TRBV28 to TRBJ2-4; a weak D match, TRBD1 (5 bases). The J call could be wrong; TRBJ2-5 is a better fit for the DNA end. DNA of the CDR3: TGTGCCAGCAGGCCACAGGCCCCCCAAGAGACCCAGTACTTC. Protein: CASRPQAPQETQYF.